This T cell receptor (beta chain) was captured in a study of blood T cell repertoires in COVID-19 (dated by TCRdb to about 2020). Study-wide context: Samples covering the acute and convalescent phases of COVID-19 were provided by collaborators in the United States, Italy and Spain. The material from the prospective study consisted of cDNA or gDNA derived from T cells, B-cell-depleted T cells, or PBMCs. Subjects who had been exposed to COVID-19, were actively infected with it, or had recovered from it provided the deeply sampled blood TCRbeta repertoires that made up the dataset. A freely available public database, intended as a resource for researchers studying the immune response to SARS-CoV-2, is where the repertoires were released. The samples were drawn from the first 160 participants of the ongoing ImmuneRACE study and from 950 to 1,500 subjects provided by 6 global collaborators. Sample metadata almost always included a de-identified subject ID, COVID-19 status, age in years and sex. Where HLA class I and class II types were available, the types were taken from metadata supplied by the sample provider, not from assay-based typing. Broader findings and caveats from the paper: Clinical and demographic metadata were provided uncurated, with the amount varying by source and participant.

In the prospective study, participants were roughly 18 to 95 years old, resided in 24 geographic areas of the United States, and were enrolled through a virtual design. To assign participants to cohorts, the prospective study relied on clinical history that participants themselves reported in a screening survey and a study questionnaire. Mobile phlebotomists in the prospective study collected whole blood, serum and a nasopharyngeal or oropharyngeal swab from every participant. Participants in the prospective study had the option to provide additional blood draws and questionnaires over an approximately 2-month period. Prospective study blood samples were shipped either frozen or at room temperature before DNA extraction. The CDR3 sequence holds 15 residues, the cysteine and phenylalanine included. Only the CDR3 portion is preserved as DNA: 45 bases, with reading frame beginning at the first base. V drops 4 bases and J drops 0 bases, leaving 11 bases in between. CDR1 and CDR2, per the germline V gene, are SGDLS and YYNGEE.

Regarding this clone: The target of this receptor is not known. Per-base qualities were not stored, and no clone one base away is much larger.

TCRbeta CDR3 regions were amplified from genomic DNA by means of the immunoSEQ Assay, a bias-controlled multiplex PCR. The paper's data handling went like this. The number of nucleated cells in each sample was estimated from the amplification of reference gene primers within the assay. To quantify the absolute abundance of each unique TCRbeta CDR3 rearrangement, sequence reads were collapsed and filtered. For each sample, productive Simpson clonality was calculated as the square root of Simpson's diversity index over productive rearrangements. As stored in TCRdb, this immuneACCESS dataset retains in-frame rearrangements with V and J assigned. A fraction of the clones does not appear; measured against another copy, unresolved V genes explain less than half of the discrepancy, and the remainder lacks a known reason. V, J and clone size derive from that table, while D and trimming were established from the DNA sequence. This sample is represented by about 220,000 clones; 75% to 90% of them were singletons. The ten largest clones take up about 4% of the sample.

The TCR comes from a middle-aged woman with acute COVID-19. The chain uses TRBV9 and TRBJ1-3, with the D gene uncertain. The sample was PBMCs or T cells enriched from blood (not recorded which). The nucleotides read TGTGCCAGCAGCTCTCGCGGGGACTCTGGAAACACCATATATTTT. This sequence encodes CASSSRGDSGNTIYF.